This passage covers 27 T cell receptor beta chains from one sample sequenced in a study of shared clonotypes between healthy human individuals. Profiling relied on immunoSEQ multiplex PCR, and the TCRdb table lists in-frame clones only, not all of them. The sample shows 2 million to 2.5 million clones, around 95% of them seen only once. Sample: naive CD4+ T cells sorted from blood. Subset: CD45RA+ positively selected. The receptors shown here come from a man aged 18-30 years in good health.

Concerning this clone: The junction shows a germline mismatch at one end, possibly a read error. This chain uses TRBV2 with TRBJ1-2; D ambiguous. The CDR3 length is 11 residues. Germline V gene lookup returns CDR1 SNHLY and CDR2 FYNNEI. CDR3 sequence: CASSEVAGSAF. The CDR3 DNA follows: TGTGCCAGCAGTGAAGTGGCAGGCAGCGCCTTC.

V is TRBV18 and J is TRBJ2-7; tentatively, D is TRBD2 (6 bases). The ends were cut back, 2 bases at V and 2 bases at J, with 13 bases in the middle. CDR1 and CDR2 from the germline V gene are KGHSH and LQKENI. The CDR3 runs 15 residues. CDR3 bases: TGTGCCAGCTCACCAGCAGGTTGGGGGGCCTACGAGCAGTACTTC. This gives the protein CASSPAGWGAYEQYF.

The chain has TRBV10-3 and TRBJ2-3, with D uncertain. Trimming removed 0 bases from V and 2 bases from J, with 9 bases in between. The CDR3 runs to 15 residues. Germline V gene sequence: CDR1 ENHRY, CDR2 SYGVKD. CDR3 DNA sequence: TGTGCCATCAGTGAGTCGAAGGGTCTCACAGATACGCAGTATTTT. It is translated as CAISESKGLTDTQYF.

The genes are TRBV5-1 and TRBJ1-1, with D perhaps matching TRBD1 (6 bases). CDR3 length: 13 amino acids. The germline CDR1 and CDR2 sequences are SGHRS and YFSETQ. V was trimmed by 4 bases and J by 1 base, leaving 8 bases between them. The CDR3 here is CASSAGANTEAFF. The CDR3 nucleotides are TGCGCCAGCAGCGCAGGGGCGAACACTGAAGCTTTCTTT.

The genes are TRBV29-1 and TRBJ1-1, with a possible D match to TRBD1 (5 bases). The CDR3 contains 13 residues. Deletions cut 4 bases from V and 3 bases from J, with 12 bases between. Germline assignment: CDR1 SQVTM and CDR2 ANQGSEA. Here the CDR3 DNA reads TGCAGCGTTGTTTCCAGGGCGTACACTGAAGCTTTCTTT. Amino acid sequence: CSVVSRAYTEAFF. The full variable domain, with the rest looked up from reference TRBV29-1 and TRBJ1-1, is SAVISQKPSRDICQRGTSLTIQCQVDSQVTMMFWYRQQPGQSLTLIATANQGSEATYESGFVIDKFPISRPNLTFSTLTVSNMSPEDSSIYLCSVVSRAYTEAFFGQGTRLTVV.

This chain connects TRBV6-5 to TRBJ2-5, with unresolved D. CDR3 length: 15 amino acids. V was pared by 1 base and J by 3 bases, with 12 bases between. Germline V gives CDR1 MNHEY, CDR2 SVGAGI. The CDR3 is CASSYYLLGKETQYF. The CDR3 DNA sequence: TGTGCCAGCAGTTACTACCTCCTGGGTAAAGAGACCCAGTACTTC.

This sequence joins TRBV11-2 and TRBJ1-5; 7 nucleotides match TRBD1. This CDR3 is built from 15 residues. In germline, CDR1 is SGHAT, CDR2 FQNNGV. V trimming: 1 base; J trimming: 4 bases; junction bases outside the gene matches: 4. The CDR3, as DNA: TGTGCCAGCAGCTTAGGGGGGACAGTAAATCAGCCCCAGCATTTT. Residues: CASSLGGTVNQPQHF.

This rearrangement joins TRBV14 to TRBJ2-1, with TRBD2 matching 8 bases. CDR3 size: 14 residues. V gave up 4 bases and J gave up 3 bases; unmatched junction bases: 2. Germline CDR1 and CDR2: SGHDN and FVKESK. The CDR3 DNA is TGTGCCAGCAGCCCTCTAGCGGGCTACAATGAGCAGTTCTTC. Encoded protein: CASSPLAGYNEQFF.

This clone was counted once. The chain couples TRBV19 to TRBJ2-7; D call uncertain. The germline gives CDR1 LNHDA, CDR2 SQIVND (reference sequence). The CDR3 has 14 amino acids. Trimming stripped 3 bases from V and 0 bases from J, with 9 bases between. CDR3 coding DNA: TGTGCCAGTAGTATTTCACTATACTCCTACGAGCAGTACTTC. It encodes CASSISLYSYEQYF.

This clone is a singleton in its sample. The V call is TRBV6-5, the J call TRBJ1-6; TRBD1 agrees at 7 bases. Unmatched junction bases numbered 7, after V lost 2 bases and J lost 6 bases. The CDR3 totals 16 residues. Germline CDR1 MNHEY, CDR2 SVGAGI. DNA for the CDR3: TGTGCCAGCAGTTACCATTCAGGACAGGTTAATTCACCCCTCCACTTT. This translates into CASSYHSGQVNSPLHF.

This sequence joins TRBV9 and TRBJ2-7, with D perhaps matching TRBD2 (5 bases). The CDR3 consists of 13 residues. The V gene's germline CDR1 is SGDLS and CDR2 YYNGEE. With 9 bases removed from V and 1 base from J, the gap between germline ends came to 14 bases. For the CDR3, the DNA is TGTGCCACGAGGAGGATTCAATCCTACGAGCAGTACTTC. It yields the protein CATRRIQSYEQYF. The full variable domain, with the rest looked up from reference TRBV9 and TRBJ2-7, is DSGVTQTPKHLITATGQRVTLRCSPRSGDLSVYWYQQSLDQGLQFLIQYYNGEERAKGNILERFSAQQFPDLHSELNLSSLELGDSALYFCATRRIQSYEQYFGPGTRLTVT.

The chain carries TRBV9 and TRBJ2-3; D may be TRBD1 (6 bases). The germline V gene encodes CDR1 SGDLS and CDR2 YYNGEE. This CDR3 contains 14 residues. Trimming pared 7 bases from V and 4 bases from J, leaving 16 bases between. The CDR3: CASSQGIGADTQYF. For the CDR3, the DNA is TGTGCCAGCTCCCAGGGGATCGGGGCAGATACGCAGTATTTT.

A remark on this clone: In the same sample, other DNA sequences code for this CDR3. The rearrangement uses TRBV5-1 and TRBJ2-7; 11 bases align to TRBD1. V lost 4 bases, J lost 0 bases, and 3 bases stayed unmatched. The CDR3 contains 15 residues. Germline V gene lookup returns CDR1 SGHRS and CDR2 YFSETQ. The CDR3 nucleotides read TGCGCCAGCAGCCCGGGGACAGGGGGCTCCTACGAGCAGTACTTC. It yields the protein CASSPGTGGSYEQYF.

Concerning this clone itself: Other DNA sequences within the sample encode an identical CDR3. The V call is TRBV13, the J call TRBJ2-7; D is undetermined. The V end was cut by 0 bases, the J end by 3 bases, with 6 bases between. CDR3 length: 13 amino acids. CDR1 and CDR2 from the germline V gene are PRHDT and FYEKMQ (reference sequence). DNA of the CDR3: TGTGCCAGCAGCTTAGGGCCCTTCTACGAGCAGTACTTC. As protein: CASSLGPFYEQYF.

The rearrangement links TRBV6-1 to TRBJ2-2; 7 bases map to TRBD1. Per the germline V gene, CDR1 is MNHNS and CDR2 is SASEGT. The CDR3 sequence is 15 residues long. The J segment lost 4 bases and the V segment lost 7 bases, leaving 9 bases of the junction unmatched. CDR3 region: CASTMGQTGTGELFF. The CDR3 nucleotides are TGTGCCAGCACCATGGGACAGACGGGCACCGGGGAGCTGTTTTTT.

The V gene is TRBV29-1, the J gene TRBJ2-3, with 11 nucleotides matching TRBD2. The length of the CDR3 is 16 residues. CDR1 is SQVTM, CDR2 ANQGSEA, per germline. After removal of 6 bases from V and 0 bases from J, the junction contained 8 bases not matched to a gene. The CDR3: CSVAGTSGTSTDTQYF. The CDR3 DNA follows: TGCAGCGTGGCCGGGACTAGCGGAACTAGCACAGATACGCAGTATTTT.

The chain joins TRBV27 to TRBJ2-1; TRBD2 aligns across 12 bases. Per the germline V gene, CDR1 is MNHEY and CDR2 is SMNVEV (reference sequence). Trimming cost V 3 bases and J 9 bases; bases outside gene matches: 15. This CDR3 is built from 18 residues. The CDR3 reads CASSFGWLAGGPFTEQFF. CDR3 bases: TGTGCCAGCAGTTTTGGTTGGCTAGCGGGGGGGCCTTTTACTGAGCAGTTCTTC.

This chain joins TRBV5-1 and TRBJ2-3, with D uncertain. Trimming took off 4 bases at V and 0 bases at J, with 12 bases between the two ends. Germline CDR1 reads SGHRS; CDR2 reads YFSETQ. This CDR3 has 15 residues. CDR3 loop: CASSLDEASTDTQYF. DNA for the CDR3: TGCGCCAGCAGCCTGGACGAAGCTAGCACAGATACGCAGTATTTT. Full variable domain (rest looked up from reference TRBV5-1 and TRBJ2-3): KAGVTQTPRYLIKTRGQQVTLSCSPISGHRSVSWYQQTPGQGLQFLFEYFSETQRNKGNFPGRFSGRQFSNSRSEMNVSTLELGDSALYLCASSLDEASTDTQYFGPGTRLTVL.

V is TRBV7-9 and J is TRBJ1-3, with 7 bases identical to TRBD1. The germline V gene has CDR1 SEHNR and CDR2 FQNEAQ (reference sequence). This CDR3 contains 15 residues. The J segment lost 0 bases and the V segment lost 5 bases, leaving 4 bases of the junction unmatched. Here the CDR3 DNA reads TGTGCCAGCAGCATGGGACAGATCTCTGGAAACACCATATATTTT. Its protein product is CASSMGQISGNTIYF.

V gene TRBV9 combines with J gene TRBJ2-1; TRBD2 aligns across 9 bases. The germline V gene has CDR1 SGDLS and CDR2 YYNGEE. The trim removed 1 base at V and 1 base at J, leaving 3 bases unmatched. CDR3 length: 16 amino acids. The CDR3 here is CASSVRGGASYNEQFF. The CDR3 region has the DNA TGTGCCAGCAGCGTACGCGGGGGGGCTTCCTACAATGAGCAGTTCTTC.

The rearrangement joins TRBV5-6 to TRBJ2-7; D unresolved. The germline V and J ends were trimmed by 2 bases and 2 bases, with 8 bases remaining between them. CDR3 size: 13 residues. Germline V gene data show CDR1 as SGHDT and CDR2 as YYEEEE. The CDR3 DNA reads as TGTGCCAGCAGCTTACAGCGCGCCTACGAGCAGTACTTC. This translates into CASSLQRAYEQYF.

This rearrangement joins TRBV19 to TRBJ2-3; 7 nucleotides align to TRBD1. The CDR3 has 16 residues. After removal of 4 bases from V and 2 bases from J, the junction contained 9 bases not matched to a gene. From germline, CDR1 is LNHDA and CDR2 SQIVND (reference sequence). CDR3 region: CASSRIFGTVTDTQYF. Here the CDR3 DNA reads TGTGCCAGTAGTAGGATTTTCGGGACAGTCACAGATACGCAGTATTTT.

This sequence joins TRBV19 and TRBJ2-3; 8 bases agree with TRBD1. CDR1 LNHDA and CDR2 SQIVND come from the germline V gene (reference sequence). This CDR3 region has 15 residues. Germline trimming cut 6 bases from V and 2 bases from J; bases unmatched to any gene: 7. CDR3 nucleotide sequence: TGTGCCAGTAGCGAGACAGGGGCAACCACAGATACGCAGTATTTT. This gives the protein CASSETGATTDTQYF.

The gene calls are TRBV7-9 and TRBJ1-4, with D possibly TRBD1 on 6 matching bases. Deletions cut 2 bases from V and 8 bases from J, with 12 bases between. The germline V gene has CDR1 SEHNR and CDR2 FQNEAQ (reference sequence). The CDR3 is 14 amino acids. CDR3 loop: CASSLRGRNEKLFF. DNA for the CDR3: TGTGCCAGCAGCTTACGGGGGCGAAACGAAAAACTGTTTTTT.

The DNA for the CDR3 is TGTGCCAGCAGCACCACCCGAGACAATGAGCAGTTCTTC. As protein: CASSTTRDNEQFF. This chain links TRBV7-3 with TRBJ2-1; D is unresolved. CDR3 length: 13 residues. CDR1 SGHTA and CDR2 FQGTGA come from the germline V gene. Trimming removed 5 bases from V and 5 bases from J, with 10 bases in between.

DNA of the CDR3: TGTGCCAGCAGCTCTCGGGACAGAACCTACAATGAGCAGTTCTTC. Protein sequence: CASSSRDRTYNEQFF. The chain uses TRBV7-9 and TRBJ2-1, with TRBD1 matching 7 bases. Germline CDR1 is SEHNR and CDR2 is FQNEAQ (reference sequence). Trimming cost V 4 bases and J 2 bases; bases outside gene matches: 5. There are 15 residues in the CDR3.

About this clone: At the DNA level, this CDR3 is encoded by other sequences in the same sample as well. The J gene is TRBJ1-1, the V gene TRBV30; D possibly corresponds to TRBD1 (6 bases). The germline V gene has CDR1 GTSNPN and CDR2 SVGIG (reference sequence). Trimming left V 2 bases short and J 1 base short, with 8 bases between. The CDR3 is 13 residues long. CDR3 DNA: TGTGCCTGGAGTCAGGGGAAGAACACTGAAGCTTTCTTT. It specifies CAWSQGKNTEAFF.